Listed here are 20 T cell receptor beta chains from one sample, sequenced in a study of beta chain features in type 1 diabetes. Of the isolated RNA, all was reverse transcribed, and so the sequenced material was expressed TCRB transcripts. The repertoire was sequenced with immunoSEQ multiplex PCR; TCRdb's copy has only in-frame clones and lacks some. Here the sample spans almost 350,000 clones, around 9.3% being singletons. What these receptors recognize is not known. Findings and limits, study-wide: TCRB CDR3s were moderately but significantly shorter in Type 1 diabetes patients in all four CD4+ subsets.

Sequencing was performed on central memory CD4+ T cells from blood. These receptors were collected from a man aged 25 to 45 with type 1 diabetes.

This clone has at least ten counts. The identical CDR3 is also encoded by other nucleotide sequences in the sample. The chain has TRBV6-1 and TRBJ2-2; perhaps D is TRBD1 or TRBD2 (6 bases each). Germline-derived CDR1 and CDR2 are MNHNS and SASEGT. Trimming pared 6 bases from V and 1 base from J, leaving 9 bases between. This CDR3 has 14 residues. The CDR3 loop reads CASRAGQNTGELFF. DNA for the CDR3: TGTGCCAGCAGGGCGGGACAGAACACCGGGGAGCTGTTTTTT.

This clone was recorded a few times. This chain connects TRBV6-5 to TRBJ1-1, with D tentatively TRBD1 (5 bases). Germline CDR1 reads MNHEY; CDR2 reads SVGAGI. The CDR3 spans 14 residues. V was shortened by 2 bases and J by 4 bases, with 11 bases between the two germline ends. The CDR3 DNA follows: TGTGCCAGCAGTTACGGGTTGGGGGTCACTGAAGCTTTCTTT. The encoded protein is CASSYGLGVTEAFF.

This sequence joins TRBV29-1 and TRBJ1-4; D is uncertain. Looked up from germline, CDR1 is SQVTM and CDR2 is ANQGSEA. Trimming pared 3 bases from V and 0 bases from J, leaving 11 bases between. The CDR3 loop spans 15 amino acids. For the CDR3, the DNA is TGCAGCGTTGAGGTGCAGGCGGCAACTAATGAAAAACTGTTTTTT. Translating gives CSVEVQAATNEKLFF.

This clone was observed a few times. V gene TRBV4-3 combines with J gene TRBJ1-2; D ambiguous. The CDR3 extends over 15 amino acids. The germline gives CDR1 LGHNA, CDR2 YSLEER. Between the trimmed V and J ends, which lost 0 bases and 4 bases, there was a span of 12 bases. This CDR3 reads CASSQEDAGLYGYTF. In DNA form, the CDR3 reads TGCGCCAGCAGCCAAGAGGACGCCGGACTCTATGGCTACACCTTC.

This clone has only a few counts. The same CDR3 can be traced to other DNA sequences in this sample. The genes are TRBV6-5 and TRBJ1-5; D is perhaps TRBD1 (5 bases). CDR1 MNHEY and CDR2 SVGAGI come from the germline V gene. V lost 6 bases and J lost 2, with 14 bases in between. CDR3 length: 15 residues. CDR3 residues: CASSRSGTGNQPQHF. The CDR3 nucleotides are TGTGCCAGCAGCCGATCCGGGACTGGCAATCAGCCCCAGCATTTT.

V usage is TRBV5-1 and J usage is TRBJ1-1; D may be TRBD1 (6 bases). Per germline, CDR1 SGHRS and CDR2 YFSETQ. This CDR3 has 14 amino acids. Trimming stripped 4 bases from V and 2 bases from J, with 12 bases between. The CDR3 loop reads CASSPMTGNTEAFF. The CDR3 DNA is TGCGCCAGCAGCCCAATGACAGGTAACACTGAAGCTTTCTTT. Full variable domain (remainder filled in from reference TRBV5-1 and TRBJ1-1): KAGVTQTPRYLIKTRGQQVTLSCSPISGHRSVSWYQQTPGQGLQFLFEYFSETQRNKGNFPGRFSGRQFSNSRSEMNVSTLELGDSALYLCASSPMTGNTEAFFGQGTRLTVV.

In its sample, this clone was seen a few times. The genes are TRBV29-1 and TRBJ1-1; D not certain. V lost 1 base, J lost 1 base, and 7 bases lay in between. CDR3 size: 13 residues. CDR1 SQVTM and CDR2 ANQGSEA come from the germline V gene. DNA of the CDR3: TGCAGCGTTGAAGGGGCAGCGAACACTGAAGCTTTCTTT. This encodes CSVEGAANTEAFF.

The chain recombines TRBV18 with TRBJ2-2; D gene uncertain. V was trimmed by 2 bases and J by 2 bases, leaving 12 bases between them. This CDR3 region has 16 residues. Looked up from germline, CDR1 is KGHSH and CDR2 is LQKENI. CDR3 in amino acids: CASSPVGSANTGELFF. The DNA of the CDR3 is TGTGCCAGCTCACCAGTCGGCAGCGCCAACACCGGGGAGCTGTTTTTT.

V is TRBV4-3 and J is TRBJ1-1, with D uncertain. Per germline, CDR1 LGHNA and CDR2 YSLEER. Trimming pared 1 base from V and 7 bases from J, leaving 7 bases between. The CDR3 length is 12 residues. In DNA, the CDR3 is TGCGCCAGCAGCCAAGGGGGAGTTGAAGCTTTCTTT. Its protein is CASSQGGVEAFF.

This chain connects TRBV5-6 to TRBJ1-4; D unclear. CDR1 and CDR2 from the germline V gene are SGHDT and YYEEEE. V lost 4 bases and J lost 0, with 19 bases in between. The CDR3 is 18 residues long. The CDR3 DNA sequence: TGTGCCAGCAGCCGTTTCGAGGGTGGATTGTCAACTAATGAAAAACTGTTTTTT. This gives the protein CASSRFEGGLSTNEKLFF.

This chain links TRBV7-9 with TRBJ2-1; D not certain. Germline CDR1 reads SEHNR; CDR2 reads FQNEAQ (reference sequence). The CDR3 contains 13 residues. V was clipped by 4 bases and J by 9 bases, with 13 bases between them. For the CDR3, the DNA is TGTGCCAGCAGCTCCGATCAGTGGACTGAGCAGTTCTTC. Protein: CASSSDQWTEQFF.

In its sample, this clone was seen a few times. The chain uses TRBV23-1 and TRBJ2-3; D is uncertain. TRBV23-1 is assigned to the ORF class and has an uncertain function. Trimming took off 3 bases at V and 2 bases at J, with 3 bases between the two ends. There are 12 residues in the CDR3. CDR3 in amino acids: CASSQITDTQYF. The CDR3 coding sequence is TGCGCCAGCAGTCAGATCACAGATACGCAGTATTTT.

J is TRBJ2-5 and V is TRBV7-2; D not resolved. The V end was cut by 1 base, the J end by 2 bases, with 5 bases between. The V gene's germline CDR1 is SGHTA and CDR2 FQGNSA. The length of the CDR3 is 13 residues. CDR3 bases: TGTGCCAGCAGCTTAGACAGACAAGAGACCCAGTACTTC. Translated: CASSLDRQETQYF. Filled out from reference TRBV7-2 and TRBJ2-5, the complete variable domain reads GAGVSQSPSNKVTEKGKDVELRCDPISGHTALYWYRQSLGQGLEFLIYFQGNSAPDKSGLPSDRFSAERTGGSVSTLTIQRTQQEDSAVYLCASSLDRQETQYFGPGTRLLVL.

This clone was seen a handful of times. The chain links TRBV5-5 to TRBJ2-2; tentatively, D is TRBD1 (5 bases). This CDR3 has 18 amino acids. Germline V gene sequence: CDR1 SGHKS, CDR2 YYEKEE (reference sequence). Trimming shortened V by 2 bases and J by 4 bases, and 21 bases separated the two germline ends. The CDR3 reads CASSLGLGRLDLTGELFF. The CDR3 nucleotides read TGTGCCAGCAGCTTAGGGCTGGGGCGACTGGACCTCACCGGGGAGCTGTTTTTT.

This clone was observed a handful of times. The rearrangement links TRBV29-1 to TRBJ2-5; 11 bases are a match to TRBD1. V lost 7 bases, J lost 4 bases, and 8 bases stayed unmatched. The CDR3 covers 14 residues. Germline values: CDR1 SQVTM, CDR2 ANQGSEA. For the CDR3, the DNA is TGCAGCGCCGCAGTAGGACAGGGGGCAGAGACCCAGTACTTC. This codes for CSAAVGQGAETQYF.

This chain joins TRBV14 and TRBJ2-7, with D perhaps matching TRBD2 (6 bases). Germline V gene sequence: CDR1 SGHDN, CDR2 FVKESK. Trimming cost V 2 bases and J 3 bases, with 17 bases left between them. CDR3 size: 16 residues. The CDR3 nucleotides are TGTGCCAGCAGCCAAAGGCCGGGAGACGGCCTCTACGAGCAGTACTTC. Amino acid sequence: CASSQRPGDGLYEQYF.

V usage is TRBV30 and J usage is TRBJ1-5; 7 bases map to TRBD1. V lost 5 bases to trimming and J lost 6 bases; unmatched junction nucleotides: 10. CDR3 size: 14 residues. Germline CDR1 reads GTSNPN; CDR2 reads SVGIG (reference sequence). CDR3 sequence (DNA): TGTGCCTGGTCCGCATCGACAGGGACTCAGCCCCAGCATTTT. Its translation: CAWSASTGTQPQHF.

This clone has just a few counts. V usage is TRBV7-6 and J usage is TRBJ2-5, with D possibly being TRBD1 or TRBD2 (7 bases each). V lost 5 bases and J lost 5, with 18 bases in between. Germline values: CDR1 SGHVS, CDR2 FNYEAQ. CDR3 length: 15 amino acids. The chain's CDR3 is CASSQTTGGQETQYF. DNA for the CDR3: TGTGCCAGCAGCCAAACCACGGGGGGACAGGAGACCCAGTACTTC.

This clone has a handful of counts. The chain uses TRBV6-5 and TRBJ1-2, with unresolved D. V lost 6 bases, J lost 11 bases, and 19 bases lay in between. The germline V gene has CDR1 MNHEY and CDR2 SVGAGI. This CDR3 spans 13 amino acids. The CDR3 loop is CASRGEVPPGYTF. The CDR3 DNA reads TGTGCCAGCAGAGGCGAGGTGCCTCCGGGATACACCTTC.

In its sample, this clone was seen a few times. The chain couples TRBV30 to TRBJ2-5; TRBD1 or TRBD2 may be the D gene (5 bases each). CDR3 length: 14 amino acids. V lost 0 bases and J lost 4, with 12 bases in between. Germline-derived CDR1 and CDR2 are GTSNPN and SVGIG (reference sequence). CDR3 in amino acids: CAWSVTGLGETQYF. Written as DNA, the CDR3 is TGTGCCTGGAGTGTAACGGGGCTAGGAGAGACCCAGTACTTC.